The rows below give T cell receptor beta chains drawn from one sample of a study of read filtering for tumor transcriptome and immune sequencing. TCRdb analysed the reads with MiXCR anew, one entry per CDR3 protein. The repertoire has approximately 65,000 distinct CDR3 sequences, approximately 15% of them found once; the top ten carry over 40%. Sequencing used a population of CD138-negative cells sorted from bone marrow. These receptors were taken from a donor over 35 with multiple myeloma. Both conserved end residues are part of each CDR3. D genes are given only for firm matches. Some rows have no size entry. The others give once, few or many, or a class for an expanded clone.

J | size | V | D | CDR3 | DNA
TRBJ1-1 | - | TRBV29-1 | TRBD1 | CGADRAMNTEAFF | TGCGGCGCGGACAGGGCTATGAACACAGAAGCTTTCTTT
TRBJ2-2 | many | TRBV5-1 | - | CASSLHPPGRNTGELFF | TGCGCCAGCAGCTTGCATCCCCCAGGGAGGAACACCGGGGAGCTGTTTTTT
TRBJ2-7 | many | TRBV29-1 | TRBD2 | CSALIGRENEQYF | TGCAGCGCCTTGATCGGGAGGGAGAACGAGCAGTACTTC
TRBJ2-3 | many | TRBV7-3 | - | CASSPIGQGGDTQYF | TGTGCCAGCAGCCCCATAGGGCAGGGGGGAGATACGCAGTATTTT
TRBJ2-7 | few | TRBV20-1 | - | CSARDRGDMSYEQYF | TGCAGTGCTAGAGATCGAGGGGATATGTCCTACGAGCAGTACTTC
TRBJ2-5 | - | TRBV14 | - | CASSHLSETQYF | TGTGCCAGCAGCCATCTTTCAGAGACCCAGTACTTC
TRBJ2-1 | many | TRBV15 | TRBD2 | CATSRDLLAGVTSYNEQFF | TGTGCCACCAGCAGAGATTTACTAGCGGGAGTCACCTCCTACAATGAGCAGTTCTTC
TRBJ2-1 | many | TRBV27 | TRBD1 | CASSPWTGSWNEQFF | TGTGCCAGCAGTCCTTGGACAGGGAGTTGGAATGAGCAGTTCTTC
TRBJ1-1 | many | TRBV29-1 | - | CSVDVTAVNTEAFF | TGCAGCGTTGACGTTACCGCGGTGAACACTGAAGCTTTCTTT
TRBJ2-1 | many | TRBV7-2 | TRBD1 | CASSLLGQEYNEQFF | TGTGCCAGCAGCCTCCTTGGACAGGAGTACAATGAGCAGTTCTTC
TRBJ1-5 | many | TRBV24-1 | TRBD1 | CATSDSTGPNQPQHF | TGTGCCACCAGTGATTCGACAGGGCCCAATCAGCCCCAGCATTTT
TRBJ2-7 | - | TRBV11-2 | TRBD2 | CASSPGLAGGEQYF | TGTGCCAGCAGCCCGGGACTAGCGGGAGGCGAGCAGTACTTC
TRBJ1-1 | many | TRBV5-1 | - | CASSLDSPGDTEAFF | TGCGCCAGCAGCTTGGATTCCCCAGGGGACACTGAAGCTTTCTTT
TRBJ2-4 | - | TRBV29-1 | TRBD2 | CSVPSPGLAGVRAKNILYF | TGCAGCGTTCCCAGTCCGGGACTAGCGGGAGTGAGAGCCAAAAACATTCTGTACTTC
TRBJ2-3 | many | TRBV9 | - | CASSPRSVLAREATDTQYF | TGTGCCAGCAGCCCTCGGTCGGTACTAGCCAGAGAGGCTACAGATACGCAGTATTTT
TRBJ2-3 | - | TRBV11-2 | - | CASSQSRVGSDTQYF | TGTGCCAGCAGCCAAAGTCGAGTAGGGTCAGATACGCAGTATTTT
TRBJ1-5 | many | TRBV19 | - | CASRAREGVANQPQHF | TGTGCCAGTAGGGCTAGGGAAGGAGTGGCCAATCAGCCCCAGCATTTT
TRBJ2-7 | many | TRBV28 | - | CASSYPLGKAAYEQYF | TGTGCCAGCAGTTATCCTCTAGGGAAAGCCGCCTACGAGCAGTACTTC
TRBJ2-2 | many | TRBV2 | - | CASSPTTSTGELFF | TGTGCCAGCAGTCCCACAACGTCGACCGGGGAGCTGTTTTTT
TRBJ2-2 | few | TRBV24-1 | - | CATVGGNTGELFF | TGTGCCACCGTAGGGGGGAACACCGGGGAGCTGTTTTTT
TRBJ2-7 | - | TRBV28 | - | CASSFFETYEQYF | TGTGCCAGCAGTTTCTTCGAGACCTACGAGCAGTACTTC
TRBJ2-1 | - | TRBV21-1 | - | CASSKVIGFQHNEQFF | TGTGCCAGCAGCAAAGTTATCGGCTTTCAACACAATGAGCAGTTCTTC
TRBJ2-3 | many | TRBV5-5 | TRBD1 | CASSLVQGAETNIDTQYF | TGTGCCAGCAGCTTGGTACAGGGGGCTGAGACGAACATAGATACGCAGTATTTT
TRBJ1-1 | many | TRBV12-3/TRBV12-4 | - | CASSFGRIATEAFF | TGTGCCAGCAGTTTCGGGCGGATAGCCACTGAAGCTTTCTTT
TRBJ2-5 | many | TRBV29-1 | TRBD1 | CSAADRGTETQYF | TGCAGCGCGGCGGACAGGGGCACAGAGACCCAGTACTTC
TRBJ1-1 | many | TRBV30 | TRBD1 | CAWSVGTGETEAFF | TGTGCCTGGAGTGTCGGGACAGGGGAAACTGAAGCTTTCTTT
TRBJ2-3 | many | TRBV27 | TRBD2 | CASSSSGPWMDTQYF | TGTGCCAGCAGTTCTAGCGGCCCCTGGATGGATACGCAGTATTTT
TRBJ2-3 | many | TRBV29-1 | - | CSVEEGGGESSDTQYF | TGCAGCGTTGAAGAGGGAGGGGGCGAGTCTTCAGATACGCAGTATTTT